Here is one T cell receptor beta chain with its context. Its antigen is undetermined. Vbeta (60) and Jbeta (13) primers were used in the PCR. Some clones are missing from TCRdb's copy, which holds only in-frame ones; the method was immunoSEQ multiplex PCR. The table lists about 160,000 clones, with approximately 2.3% in the top ten. This entry comes from a study of cytomegalovirus exposure and HLA in healthy donors. About the study: The roughly 120 million unique TCR beta sequences, from 150 million to 200 million T cells, were found by an earlier analysis.

Whole-study results and caveats: Sequencing likely produced, as an artifact, a cluster of highly shared sequence variants. It was reportedly the case that the classifier diagnosed cytomegalovirus status with high specificity and sensitivity.

This receptor was obtained from a man aged 25-45 years in good health and CMV-seronegative. Source material: PBMCs.

This CDR3 reads CASSLGQGDWDTQYF. The CDR3 DNA follows: TGTGCCAGCAGTCTCGGACAGGGTGATTGGGATACGCAGTATTTT. The chain combines TRBV27 with TRBJ2-3, with 8 bases fitting TRBD1. The trim removed 5 bases at V and 6 bases at J, leaving 10 bases unmatched. Germline values: CDR1 MNHEY, CDR2 SMNVEV (reference sequence). The CDR3 has 15 residues.